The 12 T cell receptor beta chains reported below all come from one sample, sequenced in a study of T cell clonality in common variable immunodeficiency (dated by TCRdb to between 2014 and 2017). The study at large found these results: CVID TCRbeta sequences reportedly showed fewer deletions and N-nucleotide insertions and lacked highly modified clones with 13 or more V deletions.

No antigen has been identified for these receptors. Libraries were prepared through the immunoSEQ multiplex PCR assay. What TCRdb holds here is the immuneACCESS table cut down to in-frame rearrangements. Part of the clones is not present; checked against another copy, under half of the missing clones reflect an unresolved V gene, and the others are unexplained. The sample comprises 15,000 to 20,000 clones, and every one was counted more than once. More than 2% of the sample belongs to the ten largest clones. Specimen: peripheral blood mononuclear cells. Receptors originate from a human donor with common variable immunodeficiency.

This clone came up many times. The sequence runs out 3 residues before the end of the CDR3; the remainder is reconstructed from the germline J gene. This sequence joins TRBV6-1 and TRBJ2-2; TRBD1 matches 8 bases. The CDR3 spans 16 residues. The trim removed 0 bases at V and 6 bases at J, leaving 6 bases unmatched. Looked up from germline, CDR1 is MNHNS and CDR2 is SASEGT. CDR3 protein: CASSEAGQGVAGELFF. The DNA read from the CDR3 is TGTGCCAGCAGTGAAGCCGGACAGGGTGTCGCCGGGGAG.

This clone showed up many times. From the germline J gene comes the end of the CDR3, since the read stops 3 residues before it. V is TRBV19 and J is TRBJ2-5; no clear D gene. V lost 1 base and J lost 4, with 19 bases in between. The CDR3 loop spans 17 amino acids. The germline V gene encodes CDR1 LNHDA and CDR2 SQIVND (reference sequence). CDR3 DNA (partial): TGTGCCAGTAGTATAGCCGACTCGACTCCGGCGTCAGAGACC. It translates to CASSIADSTPASET. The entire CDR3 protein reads CASSIADSTPASETQYF.

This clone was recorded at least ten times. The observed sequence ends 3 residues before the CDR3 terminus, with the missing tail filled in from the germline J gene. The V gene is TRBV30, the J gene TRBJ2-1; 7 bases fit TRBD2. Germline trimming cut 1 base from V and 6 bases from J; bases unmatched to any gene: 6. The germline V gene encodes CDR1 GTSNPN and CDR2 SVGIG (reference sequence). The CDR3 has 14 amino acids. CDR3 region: CAWSGLASGNEQFF. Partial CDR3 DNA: TGTGCCTGGAGTGGACTAGCTTCTGGCAATGAG.

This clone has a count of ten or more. The sequenced part of the CDR3 DNA is TGTGCCAGCAGCTTGGAGGCAGAAATTTTCTATGGC. It translates to CASSLEAEIFYG. The CDR3 reads in full as CASSLEAEIFYGYTF. The chain links TRBV5-6 to TRBJ1-2; D unresolved. The CDR3 end falls 3 residues outside the read, so it is completed with the germline J gene. Germline V gives CDR1 SGHDT, CDR2 YYEEEE. This CDR3 region has 15 residues. Trimming removed 0 bases from V and 4 bases from J, with 13 bases in between.

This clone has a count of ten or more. The DNA read from the CDR3 is TGTGCCAGTACCAAAGCGGGAGTGTCCTACAATGAG. Translated, it gives CASTKAGVSYNE. The full-length CDR3 reads as CASTKAGVSYNEQFF. V gene TRBV19 combines with J gene TRBJ2-1; 8 positions match TRBD2. The read terminates 3 residues before the CDR3 end, so the remaining end is supplied by the germline J gene. Losses at the gene ends were 7 bases for V and 1 base for J; bases not matched to a gene: 6. This CDR3 has 15 residues. CDR1 LNHDA and CDR2 SQIVND come from the germline V gene (reference sequence).

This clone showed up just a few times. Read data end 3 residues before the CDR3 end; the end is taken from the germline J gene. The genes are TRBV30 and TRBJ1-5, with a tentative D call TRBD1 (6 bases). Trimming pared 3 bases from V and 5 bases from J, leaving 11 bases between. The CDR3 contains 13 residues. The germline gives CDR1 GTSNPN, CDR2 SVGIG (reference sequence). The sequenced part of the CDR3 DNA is TGTGCCTGGAGGGGGGGGCGGGATCAGCCC. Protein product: CAWRGGRDQP. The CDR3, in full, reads CAWRGGRDQPQHF.

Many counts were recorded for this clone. The CDR3 is CASSQATGANTEAFF. The CDR3 DNA, read in part, is TGTGCCAGCAGTCAAGCGACAGGGGCGAACACTGAA. This rearrangement joins TRBV7-2 to TRBJ1-1, with 8 bases lining up with TRBD1. The read falls 3 residues short of the CDR3 end, and the missing part is taken from the germline J gene. Unmatched junction bases numbered 7, after V lost 6 bases and J lost 1 base. This CDR3 is built from 15 residues. Germline-derived CDR1 and CDR2 are SGHTA and FQGNSA.

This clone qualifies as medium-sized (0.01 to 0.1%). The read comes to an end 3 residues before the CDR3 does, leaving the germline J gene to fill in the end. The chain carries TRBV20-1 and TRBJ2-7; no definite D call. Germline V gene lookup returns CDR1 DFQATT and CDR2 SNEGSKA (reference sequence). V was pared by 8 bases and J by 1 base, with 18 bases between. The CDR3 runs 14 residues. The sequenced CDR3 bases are TGCAGTCCAAGGGCCACCGCTCCGTCCTACGAG. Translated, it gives CSPRATAPSYE. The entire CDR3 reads CSPRATAPSYEQYF.

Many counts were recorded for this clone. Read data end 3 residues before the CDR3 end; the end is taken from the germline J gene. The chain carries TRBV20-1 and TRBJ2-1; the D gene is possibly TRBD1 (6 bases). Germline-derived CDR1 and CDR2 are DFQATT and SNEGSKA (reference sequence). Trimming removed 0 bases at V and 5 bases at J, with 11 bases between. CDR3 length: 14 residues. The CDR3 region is CSARDPRGNNEQFF. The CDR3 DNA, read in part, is TGCAGTGCTAGAGATCCCAGGGGTAACAATGAG.

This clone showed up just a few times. CDR3 in amino acids: CASSAGYGYTF. The part of the CDR3 DNA that was read is TGTGCCAGCAGCGCAGGGTATGGC. The chain recombines TRBV7-9 with TRBJ1-2, with D tentatively TRBD1 (5 bases). The read comes to an end 3 residues before the CDR3 does, leaving the germline J gene to fill in the end. The V end lost 5 bases, the J end lost 5 bases, and 6 bases lay between the germline ends. The CDR3 is 11 amino acids. Germline CDR1 SEHNR, CDR2 FQNEAQ (reference sequence).

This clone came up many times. CDR3 sequence: CAWSRTGDGYTF. CDR3 DNA, as far as it was read: TGTGCCTGGAGTAGGACAGGGGATGGC. The chain joins TRBV30 to TRBJ1-2, with 9 bases fitting TRBD1. The read falls 3 residues short of the CDR3 end, and the missing part is taken from the germline J gene. J lost 6 bases, V lost 2 bases, and 1 base had no gene match. Looked up from germline, CDR1 is GTSNPN and CDR2 is SVGIG (reference sequence). CDR3 length: 12 residues.

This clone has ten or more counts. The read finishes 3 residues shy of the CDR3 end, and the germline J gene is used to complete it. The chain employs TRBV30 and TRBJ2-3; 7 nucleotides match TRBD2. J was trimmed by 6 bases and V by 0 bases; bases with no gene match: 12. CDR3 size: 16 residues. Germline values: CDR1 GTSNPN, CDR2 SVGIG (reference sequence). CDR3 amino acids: CAWSVPGGSPTDTQYF. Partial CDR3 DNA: TGTGCCTGGAGTGTACCGGGCGGGAGCCCCACGGATACG.